Listed below are T cell receptor beta chains from one sample, sequenced in a study of control samples from healthy donors and cancer patients. Generated by immunoSEQ multiplex PCR, the TCRdb table keeps only in-frame clones and is missing some. The sample shows 150,000 or so clones, approximately 90% of them seen only once. The sample comprised blood. Every receptor here comes from a woman aged 45-65 years in good health. Both conserved end residues are part of each CDR3. The D gene is left open where the match is weak. Part of the rows lack a size; the others show once, few, many or a class for expanded clones.

D: .
size: .
V: TRBV5-1
J: TRBJ1-1
CDR3: CASSLGRGTEAFF
DNA: TGCGCCAGCAGCTTGGGGAGGGGGACTGAAGCTTTCTTT

D: TRBD1
size: .
V: TRBV29-1
J: TRBJ1-1
CDR3: CSVGGQGAKVTEAFF
DNA: TGCAGCGTTGGGGGACAGGGGGCAAAGGTCACTGAAGCTTTCTTT

D: .
size: few
V: TRBV27
J: TRBJ2-7
CDR3: CASSFDQYYEQYF
DNA: TGTGCCAGCAGTTTTGATCAGTACTACGAGCAGTACTTC

D: .
size: .
V: TRBV21-1
J: TRBJ2-7
CDR3: CASSLPDRWTSYEQYF
DNA: TGTGCCAGCAGCCTTCCCGACAGATGGACCTCCTACGAGCAGTACTTC

D: .
size: .
V: TRBV5-1
J: TRBJ1-5
CDR3: CASRIQDNQPQHF
DNA: TGCGCCAGCCGCATACAGGACAATCAGCCCCAGCATTTT

D: .
size: .
V: TRBV30
J: TRBJ1-1
CDR3: CAWSVGVGGTEAFF
DNA: TGTGCCTGGAGTGTCGGGGTTGGGGGCACTGAAGCTTTCTTT

D: TRBD2
size: .
V: TRBV7-9
J: TRBJ2-3
CDR3: CASSMPLGERGDNTDTQYF
DNA: TGTGCCAGCAGCATGCCCCTAGGGGAGCGGGGGGATAACACAGATACGCAGTATTTT

D: .
size: many
V: TRBV11-3
J: TRBJ1-1
CDR3: CASSLGGNTEAFF
DNA: TGTGCCAGCAGCTTAGGGGGGAACACTGAAGCTTTCTTT

D: .
size: .
V: TRBV19
J: TRBJ2-7
CDR3: CASTPGGAHPPYEQYF
DNA: TGTGCCAGTACCCCCGGCGGGGCGCATCCCCCCTACGAGCAGTACTTC

D: .
size: once
V: TRBV6-6
J: TRBJ2-5
CDR3: CASSLYNRVQETQYF
DNA: TGTGCCAGCAGTTTATACAACAGAGTCCAAGAGACCCAGTACTTC

D: TRBD1
size: once
V: TRBV28
J: TRBJ1-5
CDR3: CASSFQGGAQPQHF
DNA: TGTGCCAGCAGTTTTCAGGGGGGCGCCCAGCCCCAGCATTTT

D: .
size: .
V: TRBV6-4
J: TRBJ2-3
CDR3: CASSRGTDTQYF
DNA: TGTGCCAGCAGCAGAGGCACAGATACGCAGTATTTT

D: .
size: .
V: TRBV30
J: TRBJ1-3
CDR3: CAWSGGVGGNTIYF
DNA: TGTGCCTGGAGTGGAGGGGTCGGGGGAAACACCATATATTTT

D: TRBD1
size: .
V: TRBV19
J: TRBJ1-2
CDR3: CASSLGQDIYGYTF
DNA: TGTGCCAGTAGCTTGGGACAGGATATCTATGGCTACACCTTC

D: TRBD2
size: once
V: TRBV30
J: TRBJ2-1
CDR3: CAWSVSRQQTSRGKGEQFF
DNA: TGTGCCTGGAGTGTATCCCGACAACAGACTAGCCGGGGTAAAGGTGAGCAGTTCTTC

D: .
size: .
V: TRBV29-1
J: TRBJ1-1
CDR3: CSVSVWGSLNTEAFF
DNA: TGCAGCGTTTCGGTTTGGGGCAGCCTGAACACTGAAGCTTTCTTT

D: TRBD2
size: .
V: TRBV11-2
J: TRBJ2-2
CDR3: CASSLFILASGELFF
DNA: TGTGCCAGCAGCTTATTCATACTAGCGAGCGGGGAGCTGTTTTTT

D: TRBD1
size: once
V: TRBV5-1
J: TRBJ1-1
CDR3: CASSQGQGAEAFF
DNA: TGCGCCAGCAGCCAAGGACAGGGCGCTGAAGCTTTCTTT

D: .
size: .
V: TRBV28
J: TRBJ2-7
CDR3: CASSSRQNTGSSPYEQYF
DNA: TGTGCCAGCAGTTCACGACAAAACACCGGGTCAAGCCCCTACGAGCAGTACTTC

D: .
size: .
V: TRBV10-1
J: TRBJ2-7
CDR3: CASSLGSYEQYF
DNA: TGCGCCAGCAGTCTGGGTTCTTACGAGCAGTACTTC

D: .
size: .
V: TRBV28
J: TRBJ1-3
CDR3: CASSLFGSTIPGNTIYF
DNA: TGTGCCAGCAGTTTATTTGGGTCAACTATTCCGGGAAACACCATATATTTT

D: .
size: few
V: TRBV19
J: TRBJ1-1
CDR3: CASRPHRDIAEAFF
DNA: TGTGCCAGTAGACCTCACAGGGATATCGCTGAAGCTTTCTTT

D: .
size: once
V: TRBV18
J: TRBJ2-3
CDR3: CASSPPTNPTQYF
DNA: TGTGCCAGCTCACCACCGACCAACCCAACGCAGTATTTT